These 24 T cell receptor beta chains were all obtained from the same sample, sequenced in a study of immune cell composition in non-small cell lung cancer. Sequenced by immunoSEQ multiplex PCR; TCRdb stores in-frame clones only, minus some. The sample includes some 3,000 clones, about 74% of them seen just once. The sequencing input was lung tumor tissue. The source is a human donor with non-small cell lung cancer.

This chain joins TRBV29-1 and TRBJ2-1; 10 bases agree with TRBD2. The CDR3 length is 13 residues. Germline trimming cut 7 bases from V and 2 bases from J; bases unmatched to any gene: 2. Germline values: CDR1 SQVTM, CDR2 ANQGSEA. DNA of the CDR3: TGCAGCGCAAGCGGGGGGGCCTACAATGAGCAGTTCTTC. It encodes CSASGGAYNEQFF.

For the CDR3, the DNA is TGTGCCAGCAGCGCAACAGGGTACCGAGAGACCCAGTACTTC. Its translation is CASSATGYRETQYF. The chain has TRBV11-1 and TRBJ2-5; D perhaps matches TRBD1 (6 bases). The CDR3 loop spans 14 amino acids. Germline V gives CDR1 SGHAT, CDR2 FQDESV (reference sequence). The germline V and J ends were trimmed by 5 bases and 4 bases, with 14 bases remaining between them. Drawing the rest from reference TRBV11-1 and TRBJ2-5, the complete variable domain is EAEVAQSPRYKITEKSQAVAFWCDPISGHATLYWYRQILGQGPELLVQFQDESVVDDSQLPKDRFSAERLKGVDSTLKIQPAELGDSAMYLCASSATGYRETQYFGPGTRLLVL.

This clone was detected only a few times. The CDR3 DNA reads TGTGCCAGCAGTGAAGCATATAGGGGGGGTGGCGAGCAGTACTTC. It codes for CASSEAYRGGGEQYF. The rearrangement uses TRBV2 and TRBJ2-7, with D maybe TRBD2 (7 bases). Germline CDR1 and CDR2: SNHLY and FYNNEI. V was pared by 0 bases and J by 6 bases, with 15 bases between. This CDR3 has 15 residues.

This clone appeared a few times. The genes are TRBV9 and TRBJ2-2, with D possibly matching TRBD1 (6 bases). V lost 3 bases to trimming and J lost 1 base, with 7 bases between them. The germline gives CDR1 SGDLS, CDR2 YYNGEE. The CDR3 loop spans 14 amino acids. The CDR3 reads CASSAGQNTGELFF. The CDR3 region has the DNA TGTGCCAGCAGCGCGGGACAGAACACCGGGGAGCTGTTTTTT.

The chain is built from TRBV4-2 and TRBJ2-3; no firm D call. Trimming stripped 0 bases from V and 4 bases from J, with 8 bases between. The germline CDR1 and CDR2 sequences are LGHNA and YNFKEQ. The CDR3 runs 14 residues. CDR3 nucleotide sequence: TGTGCCAGCAGCCAAGATGCTCGGGCAGATACGCAGTATTTT. Translation: CASSQDARADTQYF.

This clone was detected once. The chain couples TRBV6-5 to TRBJ2-5, with D possibly being TRBD2 (6 bases). This CDR3 region has 14 residues. Germline CDR1 MNHEY, CDR2 SVGAGI. Trimming took 11 bases from V and 5 from J, leaving 21 bases between them. The CDR3 DNA follows: TGTGCCGCCCAGGGTGGGGGAGGAGGGGAGACCCAGTACTTC. Residues: CAAQGGGGGETQYF.

The V call is TRBV6-5, the J call TRBJ1-2, with D hard to call. The V gene's germline CDR1 is MNHEY and CDR2 SVGAGI. This CDR3 has 11 amino acids. V lost 7 bases and J 6 bases, leaving 9 bases between the germline ends. The CDR3 DNA sequence: TGTGCCAGCATCAGTATGAATGGCTACACCTTC. This encodes CASISMNGYTF.

The sample holds a few counts of this clone. The chain couples TRBV6-1 to TRBJ2-7; weak D call: TRBD1 (7 bases). The germline gives CDR1 MNHNS, CDR2 SASEGT. Trimming stripped 2 bases from V and 4 bases from J, with 18 bases between. The CDR3 spans 16 residues. Here the CDR3 reads CASSEIPEGAIYEQYF. The CDR3 nucleotides are TGTGCCAGCAGTGAAATCCCGGAGGGGGCGATTTACGAGCAGTACTTC.

This chain joins TRBV4-2 and TRBJ2-7; a possible D gene is TRBD1 (6 bases). This CDR3 is 14 amino acids long. V lost 1 base and J lost 3, with 10 bases in between. The germline CDR1 and CDR2 sequences are LGHNA and YNFKEQ. CDR3 region: CASSQGLQGYEQYF. For the CDR3, the DNA is TGTGCCAGCAGCCAAGGTTTACAGGGCTACGAGCAGTACTTC.

This clone was recorded a few times. This chain connects TRBV5-1 to TRBJ2-5, with 8 bases identical to TRBD1. Looked up from germline, CDR1 is SGHRS and CDR2 is YFSETQ. CDR3 length: 14 amino acids. V gave up 4 bases and J gave up 4 bases; unmatched junction bases: 6. The DNA for the CDR3 is TGCGCCAGCAGCAATCCAGGGGGCGGAGAGACCCAGTACTTC. It specifies CASSNPGGGETQYF. Together with reference TRBV5-1 and TRBJ2-5, the CDR3 gives the full variable domain: KAGVTQTPRYLIKTRGQQVTLSCSPISGHRSVSWYQQTPGQGLQFLFEYFSETQRNKGNFPGRFSGRQFSNSRSEMNVSTLELGDSALYLCASSNPGGGETQYFGPGTRLLVL.

The CDR3 coding sequence is TGTGCCAGTAGCCGCGGGGTAGCTGGGGCCAACGTCCTGACTTTC. It yields the protein CASSRGVAGANVLTF. The chain has TRBV2 and TRBJ2-6, with TRBD2 as a possible D gene (6 bases). V lost 9 bases, J lost 2 bases, and 14 bases lay in between. This CDR3 has 15 amino acids. Germline V gives CDR1 SNHLY, CDR2 FYNNEI.

V and J are TRBV7-6 and TRBJ1-2, with D maybe TRBD1 (6 bases). V was trimmed by 5 bases and J by 4 bases, leaving 20 bases between them. CDR3 length: 16 amino acids. CDR1 and CDR2 from the germline V gene are SGHVS and FNYEAQ. The CDR3 bases are TGTGCCAGCAGCCCCAATGAGGGGGGGGTAGGCTATGGCTACACCTTC. Encoded protein: CASSPNEGGVGYGYTF.

In its sample, this clone ranks as medium-sized (0.01 to 0.1%). The chain couples TRBV1 to TRBJ1-2; TRBD1, the D gene given by the table, was not confirmed from the DNA. TRBV1 is a documented pseudogene. The CDR3 is made up of 15 amino acids. The CDR3 here is CTSSQVQGTNYGYTF. CDR3 sequence (DNA): TGCACCAGCAGCCAAGTTCAGGGAACTAACTATGGCTACACCTTC.

Only one count was recorded for this clone. This chain links TRBV18 with TRBJ1-2; TRBD1 matches at 12 bases. V was pared by 3 bases and J by 8 bases, with 4 bases of the junction left unmatched. CDR3 length: 14 amino acids. Germline V gene data show CDR1 as KGHSH and CDR2 as LQKENI. CDR3 protein: CASSPGQGAYGYTF. The CDR3, as DNA: TGTGCCAGCTCACCGGGACAGGGGGCTTACGGCTACACCTTC.

This clone appeared a single time. The J gene is TRBJ2-3, the V gene TRBV9; TRBD1 matches at 9 bases. The germline gives CDR1 SGDLS, CDR2 YYNGEE. The CDR3 covers 16 residues. The trim removed 3 bases at V and 3 bases at J, leaving 8 bases unmatched. The CDR3 bases are TGTGCCAGCAGCGCTATACAGGGGGCGTTAACAGATACGCAGTATTTT. Its protein is CASSAIQGALTDTQYF.

J is TRBJ2-3 and V is TRBV5-1; D might be TRBD2 (6 bases). V was trimmed by 4 bases and J by 3 bases, leaving 9 bases between them. In germline, CDR1 is SGHRS, CDR2 YFSETQ. This CDR3 is built from 13 residues. CDR3 bases: TGCGCCAGCAGCGAGGCGGGGACAGATACGCAGTATTTT. Translation: CASSEAGTDTQYF.

This clone was observed once. The V call is TRBV6-1, the J call TRBJ2-7; possible D gene TRBD2, 6 bases. CDR1 is MNHNS, CDR2 SASEGT, per germline. The germline V and J ends were trimmed by 4 bases and 2 bases, with 15 bases remaining between them. This CDR3 comprises 15 residues. DNA of the CDR3: TGTGCCAGCAGTGTCTCCGGGACTGAAGCCTACGAGCAGTACTTC. This sequence encodes CASSVSGTEAYEQYF.

This sequence joins TRBV9 and TRBJ2-2; TRBD1 agrees at 7 bases. J gave up 4 bases and V 0 bases, and 3 bases lay outside the gene matches. This CDR3 contains 15 residues. Germline V gene sequence: CDR1 SGDLS, CDR2 YYNGEE. The CDR3 nucleotides read TGTGCCAGCAGCGTAGTAGACAGGGCCACCGGGGAGCTGTTTTTT. Its translation is CASSVVDRATGELFF.

This chain uses TRBV7-6 with TRBJ2-3, with TRBD1 matching over 8 bases. Germline V gene data show CDR1 as SGHVS and CDR2 as FNYEAQ. The CDR3 covers 15 residues. V dropped 3 bases and J dropped 1; count of bases not matched to a gene: 3. DNA for the CDR3: TGTGCCAGCAGCTTGACGGGACAGGGCACAGATACGCAGTATTTT. The encoded protein is CASSLTGQGTDTQYF.

This clone appeared a single time. This chain connects TRBV7-3 to TRBJ2-2; 15 nucleotides agree with TRBD2. With 4 bases clipped from V and 4 bases from J, the junction kept 13 bases outside the gene matches. The CDR3 length is 20 residues. CDR1 is SGHTA, CDR2 FQGTGA, per germline. CDR3 in amino acids: CASSSRGGLAGGRGTGELFF. Here the CDR3 DNA reads TGTGCCAGCAGCTCCCGCGGGGGACTAGCGGGGGGAAGGGGCACCGGGGAGCTGTTTTTT.

The chain recombines TRBV18 with TRBJ1-1, with 8 nucleotides matching TRBD1. CDR1 and CDR2 (germline): KGHSH, LQKENI. Germline trimming cut 4 bases from V and 4 bases from J; bases unmatched to any gene: 11. CDR3 size: 16 residues. The CDR3 protein is CASSLETGEEVTEAFF. In nucleotides, the CDR3 is TGTGCCAGCTCACTGGAGACAGGGGAGGAGGTCACTGAAGCTTTCTTT.

The CDR3 loop is CASSQGVRGSGELFF. Here the CDR3 DNA reads TGCGCCAGCAGCCAAGGCGTTCGGGGGTCCGGGGAGCTGTTTTTT. The rearrangement joins TRBV4-3 to TRBJ2-2, with a weak D call TRBD2 (6 bases). Trimming removed 1 base at V and 6 bases at J, with 12 bases between. CDR1 and CDR2 from the germline V gene are LGHNA and YSLEER. The CDR3 sequence is 15 residues long.

The V gene is TRBV18, the J gene TRBJ2-5; 10 bases line up with TRBD1. V shed 2 bases, J shed 1 base, and the junction held 1 base outside the gene matches. There are 15 residues in the CDR3. The V gene's germline CDR1 is KGHSH and CDR2 LQKENI. In DNA, the CDR3 is TGTGCCAGCTCACCATGGGACAGGGGCCAAGAGACCCAGTACTTC. Translated, it gives CASSPWDRGQETQYF.

This clone appeared once. The chain employs TRBV28 and TRBJ2-2, with 7 positions matching TRBD1. Germline CDR1 reads MDHEN; CDR2 reads SYDVKM. J was trimmed by 2 bases and V by 10 bases; bases with no gene match: 10. CDR3 length equals 15 residues. The CDR3 bases are TGTGCCACCCTCGACAGGGAAGACAACACCGGGGAGCTGTTTTTT. Translating gives CATLDREDNTGELFF.